The 2 T cell receptor beta chains below were found in one sample sequenced in a study of T cells in Graves' hyperthyroidism and ophthalmopathy. RNA transcripts yielded amplified TCR beta CDR3 regions. Using the HTBI primer set, a first-round RT-PCR was run on the TCR CDR3. One entry per CDR3 protein, called by TCRdb with MiXCR from the multiplex PCR reads. The repertoire consists of some 510,000 distinct CDR3 sequences, with less than 25% occurring once and the leading ten covering about 26%. Sequenced sample: blood. The receptors here all came from a man between 18 and 35 years old with Graves' hyperthyroidism.

This clonotype showed up many times. The chain uses TRBV27 and TRBJ1-2, with TRBD1 as a possible D gene (6 bases). CDR1 MNHEY and CDR2 SMNVEV come from the germline V gene (reference sequence). The CDR3 runs to 15 residues. V lost 4 bases and J lost 5, with 17 bases in between. CDR3: CASSSPLTGTYGYTF. Here the CDR3 DNA reads TGTGCCAGCAGTTCCCCACTGACAGGAACTTATGGCTACACCTTC.

This clonotype was counted ten times or more. The chain uses TRBV7-9 and TRBJ1-1; D is unclear. The V gene lost 5 bases and the J gene lost 3 bases, with 10 bases spanning the gap. CDR3 length equals 13 residues. Germline CDR1 is SEHNR and CDR2 is FQNEAQ (reference sequence). The CDR3 loop reads CASSPPLDTEAFF. CDR3 coding DNA: TGTGCCAGCAGCCCTCCTTTGGACACTGAAGCTTTCTTT. The full variable domain, rest sourced from reference TRBV7-9 and TRBJ1-1, is DTGVSQNPRHKITKRGQNVTFRCDPISEHNRLYWYRQTLGQGPEFLTYFQNEAQLEKSRLLSDRFSAERPKGSFSTLEIQRTEQGDSAMYLCASSPPLDTEAFFGQGTRLTVV.